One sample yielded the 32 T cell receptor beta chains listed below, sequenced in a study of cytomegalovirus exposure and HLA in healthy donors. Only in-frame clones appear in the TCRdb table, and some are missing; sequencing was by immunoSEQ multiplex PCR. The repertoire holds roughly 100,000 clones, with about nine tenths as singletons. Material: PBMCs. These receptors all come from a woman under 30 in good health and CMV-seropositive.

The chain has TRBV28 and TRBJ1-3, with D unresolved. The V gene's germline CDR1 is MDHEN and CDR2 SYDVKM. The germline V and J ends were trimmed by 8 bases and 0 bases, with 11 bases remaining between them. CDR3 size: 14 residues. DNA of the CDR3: TGTGCCAGCCGGAGGGCAGCCTCTGGAAACACCATATATTTT. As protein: CASRRAASGNTIYF.

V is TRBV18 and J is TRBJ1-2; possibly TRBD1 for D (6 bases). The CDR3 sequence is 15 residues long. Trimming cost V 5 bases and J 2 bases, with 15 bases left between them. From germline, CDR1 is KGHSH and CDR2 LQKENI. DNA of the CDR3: TGTGCCAGCTCAGAATCCGGGACACTCAACTATGGCTACACCTTC. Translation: CASSESGTLNYGYTF.

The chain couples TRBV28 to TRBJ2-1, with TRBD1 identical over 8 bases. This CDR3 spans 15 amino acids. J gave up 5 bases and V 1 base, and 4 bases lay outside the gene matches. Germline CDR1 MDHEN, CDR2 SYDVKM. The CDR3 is CASSLSGGNDNEQFF. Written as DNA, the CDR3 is TGTGCCAGCAGTTTATCAGGGGGCAACGACAATGAGCAGTTCTTC.

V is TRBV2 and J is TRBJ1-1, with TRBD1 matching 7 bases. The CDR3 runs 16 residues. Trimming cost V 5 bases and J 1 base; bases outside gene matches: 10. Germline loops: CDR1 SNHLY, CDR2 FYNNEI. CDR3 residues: CASSSVIQGTNTEAFF. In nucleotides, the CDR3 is TGTGCCAGCAGTTCCGTCATACAGGGGACGAACACTGAAGCTTTCTTT.

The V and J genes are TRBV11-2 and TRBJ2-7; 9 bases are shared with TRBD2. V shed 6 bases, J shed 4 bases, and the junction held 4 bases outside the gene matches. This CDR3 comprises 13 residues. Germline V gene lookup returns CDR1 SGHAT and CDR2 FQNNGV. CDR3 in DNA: TGTGCCAGCAGGACAGCGGGAGGTTACGAGCAGTACTTC. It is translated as CASRTAGGYEQYF.

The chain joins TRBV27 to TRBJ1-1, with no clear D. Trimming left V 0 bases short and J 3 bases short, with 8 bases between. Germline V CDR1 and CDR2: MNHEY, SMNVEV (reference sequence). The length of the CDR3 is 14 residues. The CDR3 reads CASSLSRFHTEAFF. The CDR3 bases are TGTGCCAGCAGTTTATCCAGGTTTCACACTGAAGCTTTCTTT.

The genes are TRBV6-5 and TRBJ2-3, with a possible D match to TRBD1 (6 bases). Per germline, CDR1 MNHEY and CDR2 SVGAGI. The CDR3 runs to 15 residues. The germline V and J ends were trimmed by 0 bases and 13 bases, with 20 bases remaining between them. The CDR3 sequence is CASSYSGTISSGEYF. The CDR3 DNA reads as TGTGCCAGCAGTTACTCGGGGACGATCTCGTCAGGGGAGTATTTT.

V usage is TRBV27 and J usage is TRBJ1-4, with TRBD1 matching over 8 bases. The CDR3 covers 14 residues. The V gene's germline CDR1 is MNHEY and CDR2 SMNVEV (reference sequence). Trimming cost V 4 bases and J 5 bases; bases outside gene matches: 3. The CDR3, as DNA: TGTGCCAGCAGTTGGACAGGGTCGAATGAAAAACTGTTTTTT. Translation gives CASSWTGSNEKLFF. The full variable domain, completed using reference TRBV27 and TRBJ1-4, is EAQVTQNPRYLITVTGKKLTVTCSQNMNHEYMSWYRQDPGLGLRQIYYSMNVEVTDKGDVPEGYKVSRKEKRNFPLILESPSPNQTSLYFCASSWTGSNEKLFFGSGTQLSVL.

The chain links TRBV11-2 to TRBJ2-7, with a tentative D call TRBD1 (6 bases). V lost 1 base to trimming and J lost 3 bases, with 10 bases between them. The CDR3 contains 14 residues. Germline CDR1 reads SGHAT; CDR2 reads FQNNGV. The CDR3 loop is CASSLVQGGYEQYF. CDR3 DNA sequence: TGTGCCAGCAGCTTAGTACAGGGCGGCTACGAGCAGTACTTC.

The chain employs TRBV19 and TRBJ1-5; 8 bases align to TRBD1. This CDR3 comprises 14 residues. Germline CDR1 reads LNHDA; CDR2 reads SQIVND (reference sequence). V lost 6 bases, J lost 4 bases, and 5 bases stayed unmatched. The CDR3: CASSTGTGNQPQHF. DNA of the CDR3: TGTGCCAGTAGCACCGGGACAGGTAATCAGCCCCAGCATTTT.

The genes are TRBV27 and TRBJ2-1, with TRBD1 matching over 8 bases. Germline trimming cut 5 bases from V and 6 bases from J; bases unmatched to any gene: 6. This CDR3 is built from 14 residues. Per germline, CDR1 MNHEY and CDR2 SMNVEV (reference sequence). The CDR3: CASSLQGVGNEQFF. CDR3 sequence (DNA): TGTGCCAGCAGTCTACAGGGGGTGGGCAATGAGCAGTTCTTC.

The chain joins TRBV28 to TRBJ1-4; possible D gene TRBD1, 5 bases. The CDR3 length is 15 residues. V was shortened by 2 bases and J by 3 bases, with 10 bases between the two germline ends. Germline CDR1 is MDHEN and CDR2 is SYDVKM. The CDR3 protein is CASSLRGWANEKLFF. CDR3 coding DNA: TGTGCCAGCAGTTTACGGGGGTGGGCTAATGAAAAACTGTTTTTT.

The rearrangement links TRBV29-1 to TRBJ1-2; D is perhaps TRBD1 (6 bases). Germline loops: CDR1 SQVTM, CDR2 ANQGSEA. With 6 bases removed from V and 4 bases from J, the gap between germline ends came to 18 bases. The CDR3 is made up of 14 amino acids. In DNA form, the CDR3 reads TGCAGCGTCCCGTCCCACACAGGGTCCTATGGCTACACCTTC. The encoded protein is CSVPSHTGSYGYTF.

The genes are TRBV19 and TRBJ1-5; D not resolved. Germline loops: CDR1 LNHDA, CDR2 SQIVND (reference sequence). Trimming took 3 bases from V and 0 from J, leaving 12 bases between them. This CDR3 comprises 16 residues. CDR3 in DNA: TGTGCCAGTAGTATTGTCGCAGGAAATAGCAATCAGCCCCAGCATTTT. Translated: CASSIVAGNSNQPQHF.

As DNA, the CDR3 is TGTGCCAGCAGCGTAGCTTCAGGCCTTAATGAAAAACTGTTTTTT. Protein: CASSVASGLNEKLFF. The gene calls are TRBV9 and TRBJ1-4, with D uncertain. The CDR3 runs to 15 residues. Trimming stripped 0 bases from V and 4 bases from J, with 10 bases between. From germline, CDR1 is SGDLS and CDR2 YYNGEE.

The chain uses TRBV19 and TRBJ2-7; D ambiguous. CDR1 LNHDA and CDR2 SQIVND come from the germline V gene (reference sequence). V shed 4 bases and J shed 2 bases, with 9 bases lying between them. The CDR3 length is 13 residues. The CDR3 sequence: CASSKDNAYEQYF. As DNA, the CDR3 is TGTGCCAGTAGTAAAGACAATGCCTACGAGCAGTACTTC.

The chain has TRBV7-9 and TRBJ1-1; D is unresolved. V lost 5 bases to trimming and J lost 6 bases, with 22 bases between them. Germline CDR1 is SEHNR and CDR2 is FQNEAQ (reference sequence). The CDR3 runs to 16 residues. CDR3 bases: TGTGCCAGCAGCCCCCGGCGTCGGGTAACTTACCCTGAAGCTTTCTTT. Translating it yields CASSPRRRVTYPEAFF.

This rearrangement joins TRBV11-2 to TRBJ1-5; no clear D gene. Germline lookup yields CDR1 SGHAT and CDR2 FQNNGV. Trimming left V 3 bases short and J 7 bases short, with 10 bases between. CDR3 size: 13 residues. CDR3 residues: CASSLAGSQPQHF. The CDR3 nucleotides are TGTGCCAGCAGCTTGGCGGGGAGCCAGCCCCAGCATTTT.

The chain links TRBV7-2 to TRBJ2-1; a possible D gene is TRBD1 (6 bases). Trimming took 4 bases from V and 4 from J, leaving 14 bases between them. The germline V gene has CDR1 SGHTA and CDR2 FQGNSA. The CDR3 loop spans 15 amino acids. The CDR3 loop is CASSSQGSSYNEQFF. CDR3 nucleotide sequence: TGTGCCAGCAGCTCACAGGGATCTTCGTACAATGAGCAGTTCTTC. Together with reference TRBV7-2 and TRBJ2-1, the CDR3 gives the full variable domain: GAGVSQSPSNKVTEKGKDVELRCDPISGHTALYWYRQSLGQGLEFLIYFQGNSAPDKSGLPSDRFSAERTGGSVSTLTIQRTQQEDSAVYLCASSSQGSSYNEQFFGPGTRLTVL.

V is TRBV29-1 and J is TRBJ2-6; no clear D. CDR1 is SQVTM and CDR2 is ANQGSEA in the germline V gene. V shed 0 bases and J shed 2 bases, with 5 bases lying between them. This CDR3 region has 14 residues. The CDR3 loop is CSVEDAPGANVLTF. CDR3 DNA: TGCAGCGTTGAAGATGCGCCTGGGGCCAACGTCCTGACTTTC.

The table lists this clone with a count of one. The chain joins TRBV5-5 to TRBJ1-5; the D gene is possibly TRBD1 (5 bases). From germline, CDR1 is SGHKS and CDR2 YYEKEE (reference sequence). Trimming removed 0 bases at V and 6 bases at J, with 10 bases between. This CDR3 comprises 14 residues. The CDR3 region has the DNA TGTGCCAGCAGCTTGGCCATGGGGGGTCAGCCCCAGCATTTT. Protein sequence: CASSLAMGGQPQHF.

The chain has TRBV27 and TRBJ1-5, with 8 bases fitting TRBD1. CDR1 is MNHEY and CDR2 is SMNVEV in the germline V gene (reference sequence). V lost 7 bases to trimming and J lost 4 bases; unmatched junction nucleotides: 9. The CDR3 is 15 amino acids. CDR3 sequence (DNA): TGTGCCAGCAAAGGGTCGACAGGGGTTAATCAGCCCCAGCATTTT. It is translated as CASKGSTGVNQPQHF.

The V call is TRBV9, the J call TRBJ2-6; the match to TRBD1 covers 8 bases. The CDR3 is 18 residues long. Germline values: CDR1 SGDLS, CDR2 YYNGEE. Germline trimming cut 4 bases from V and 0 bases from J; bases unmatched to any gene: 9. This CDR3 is CASSPRDRPFSGANVLTF. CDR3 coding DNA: TGTGCCAGCAGCCCCCGGGACAGGCCTTTCTCTGGGGCCAACGTCCTGACTTTC.

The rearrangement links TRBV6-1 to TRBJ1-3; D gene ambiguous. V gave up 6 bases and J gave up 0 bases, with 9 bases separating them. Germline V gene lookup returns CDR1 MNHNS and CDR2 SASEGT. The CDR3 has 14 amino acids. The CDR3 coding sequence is TGTGCCAGCAGGCCAGGCCACTCTGGAAACACCATATATTTT. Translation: CASRPGHSGNTIYF.

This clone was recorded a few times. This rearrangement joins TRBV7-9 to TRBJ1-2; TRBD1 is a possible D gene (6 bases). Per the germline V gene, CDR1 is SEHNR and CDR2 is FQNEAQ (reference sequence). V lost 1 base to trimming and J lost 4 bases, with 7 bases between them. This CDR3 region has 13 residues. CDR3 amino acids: CASSLEGVYGYTF. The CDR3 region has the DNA TGTGCCAGCAGCTTAGAGGGGGTCTATGGCTACACCTTC.

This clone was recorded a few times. CDR3 DNA sequence: TGTGCCAGCAGCGTGCAGGGTTATGGCTACACCTTC. Protein sequence: CASSVQGYGYTF. This chain connects TRBV9 to TRBJ1-2, with D tentatively TRBD1 (5 bases). This CDR3 has 12 residues. Germline V gene sequence: CDR1 SGDLS, CDR2 YYNGEE. Deletions cut 2 bases from V and 5 bases from J, with 7 bases between. Full variable domain (remainder filled in from reference TRBV9 and TRBJ1-2): DSGVTQTPKHLITATGQRVTLRCSPRSGDLSVYWYQQSLDQGLQFLIQYYNGEERAKGNILERFSAQQFPDLHSELNLSSLELGDSALYFCASSVQGYGYTFGSGTRLTVV.

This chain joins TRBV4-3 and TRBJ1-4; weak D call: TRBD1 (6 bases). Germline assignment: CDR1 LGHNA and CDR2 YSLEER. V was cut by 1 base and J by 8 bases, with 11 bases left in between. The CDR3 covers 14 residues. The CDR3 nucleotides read TGCGCCAGCAGCCAAGCAGGGGTAGGAGAAAAACTGTTTTTT. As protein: CASSQAGVGEKLFF.

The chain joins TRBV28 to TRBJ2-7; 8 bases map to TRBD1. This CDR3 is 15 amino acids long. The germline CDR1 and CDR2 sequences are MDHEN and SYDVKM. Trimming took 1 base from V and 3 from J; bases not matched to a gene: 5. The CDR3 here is CASSLFRTGFYEQYF. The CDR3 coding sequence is TGTGCCAGCAGTTTATTCCGGACAGGGTTCTACGAGCAGTACTTC.

CDR3 DNA sequence: TGCGCCAGCAGCTTGCAGGGTGGGAACACTGAAGCTTTCTTT. The encoded protein is CASSLQGGNTEAFF. The chain joins TRBV5-1 to TRBJ1-1; D is possibly TRBD1 (5 bases). From germline, CDR1 is SGHRS and CDR2 YFSETQ. This CDR3 comprises 14 residues. The ends were cut back, 1 base at V and 1 base at J, with 8 bases in the middle.

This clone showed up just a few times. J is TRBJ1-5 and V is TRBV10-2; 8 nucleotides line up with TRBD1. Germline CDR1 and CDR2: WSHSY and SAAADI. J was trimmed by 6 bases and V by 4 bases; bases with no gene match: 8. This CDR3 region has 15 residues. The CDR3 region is CASSGRQGTVQPQHF. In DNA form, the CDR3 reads TGCGCCAGCAGTGGGCGACAGGGGACGGTTCAGCCCCAGCATTTT.

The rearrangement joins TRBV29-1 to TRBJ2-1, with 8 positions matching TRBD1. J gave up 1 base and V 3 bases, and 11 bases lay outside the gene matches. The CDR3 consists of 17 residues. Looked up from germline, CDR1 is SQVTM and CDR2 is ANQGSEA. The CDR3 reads CSVDPPPGQESYNEQFF. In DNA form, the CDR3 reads TGCAGCGTTGATCCCCCGCCGGGACAGGAGTCCTACAATGAGCAGTTCTTC.

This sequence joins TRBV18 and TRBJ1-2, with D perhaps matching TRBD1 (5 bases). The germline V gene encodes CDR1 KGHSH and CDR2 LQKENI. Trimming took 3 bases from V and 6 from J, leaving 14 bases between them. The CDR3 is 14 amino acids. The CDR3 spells CASSPEPGGHGYTF. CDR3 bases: TGTGCCAGCTCACCGGAGCCGGGGGGTCATGGCTACACCTTC.